The T cell receptor beta chain described here comes from a study of blood T cell repertoires in COVID-19. Grouping used clinical history reported by participants in a survey and questionnaire. Two negative PCRs, clearance, or symptom resolution were required of recovered Cohort 3 donors. In the original workflow: Amplification of reference gene primers provided the estimated nucleated cell counts. The protocol was immunoSEQ multiplex PCR, while the TCRdb copy is restricted to in-frame clones and leaves out a portion. V and J calls and clone size follow that table, whereas D and trimming were derived from the DNA. The sample has fewer than 350,000 clones; around 90% are singletons. The sequenced sample consisted of PBMCs or T cells enriched from blood (not recorded which). The TCR originated in a man aged 55-75 years who had recovered from COVID-19.

The CDR3 coding sequence is TGTGCCAGCGGCCTGACAGGAACTAGCACAGATACGCAGTATTTT. It yields the protein CASGLTGTSTDTQYF. The chain links TRBV5-8 to TRBJ2-3, with D tentatively TRBD1 (6 bases). V was clipped by 7 bases and J by 0 bases, with 15 bases between them. Germline CDR1 SGHTS, CDR2 YDEGEE. The CDR3 has 15 amino acids.